This T cell receptor beta chain was retrieved from a study of beta chain features in type 1 diabetes (dated by TCRdb to 2017 to 2018). For the study in its entirety: Mean age, gender distribution, total cell number and subset yield did not differ between patients and healthy donors. In the study, recently diagnosed type 1 diabetes patients and matched healthy donors were compared on the TCRB repertoires of their sorted circulating CD4+ T cell subsets. A total of 107,917,701 sorted cells were examined across all samples, and the number of cells per subset was strongly correlated with RNA yield. Naive and central memory subsets were obtained from all 30 or so donors, but regulatory and stem cell-like memory subsets were isolated from only 8 patients and roughly eight healthy donors. Study-wide conclusions, independent of this receptor: Naive, central memory and regulatory TCRB repertoires appeared more similar among patients than among healthy donors. Fewer insertions and more nucleotide deletions at VDJ recombination sites were observed in patients with type 1 diabetes, implying thymic rearrangement abnormalities. Shorter templates might have been favored by PCR, but patient and control samples were amplified and corrected together, so both groups would have been affected equally by any skew. Because cDNA was sequenced instead of genomic DNA, activated cells with high expression could be over-represented, although the groups did not differ in activation or CD3 levels. Only small numbers of individuals were included in the HLA sub-analyses, which left unresolved whether HLA type had any influence on TCRB rearrangement. In all four CD4+ subsets, TCRB CDR3 length was moderately but significantly shorter in type 1 diabetes patients.

This clone was observed a handful of times. The antigen it binds to is not known. The sample holds no much larger clone one base away, and base qualities are not on file. This specimen includes other DNA sequences encoding the same CDR3. A single peripheral blood draw of about 120 mL on average was collected from each donor into heparinised tubes. Using a panel that included CD45RO, CCR7, CD25, CD127, CD95 and CD27, naive, central memory, regulatory and stem cell-like memory CD4+ T cells were sorted on a BD FACSAria II. Purity was above 95% for every sorted population. PBMCs were separated immediately by Lymphoprep density gradient centrifugation and were stained directly, without being cultured. To minimize batch effects, samples were stained and sorted in pairs, one healthy donor with one patient per experiment. Counted from cysteine to phenylalanine, this CDR3 has 14 amino acids. Left in the record is the CDR3 DNA by itself, 42 bases read in frame from the first base. Trimming accounts for 0 bases at V and 4 bases at J, while the number of junction bases matched to no gene is 2. Via the germline V gene, CDR1 is SGHRS and CDR2 YFSETQ.

The entire isolated RNA was reverse transcribed using the High Capacity cDNA Reverse Transcription Kit, and thus expressed TCRB transcripts were sequenced. Deep immunoSEQ sequencing was performed on naive, central memory and regulatory T cell samples, with an average of around 3.5 million total reads per sample. Sorted cells were lysed in RLT buffer and RNA was extracted with DNase-treated RNeasy Micro or Mini kits, depending on cell number. To prevent cross-contamination, every cell subset was processed on its own, while patient and healthy donor samples were processed together. Using the immunoSEQ multiplex PCR, TCRB sequences were amplified from cDNA into 87-bp fragments spanning the CDR3 region. The amplicons were sequenced using the Illumina HiSeq platform. On the authors' methods: Synthetic template baselines were used to correct PCR bias computationally, reads within Hamming distance 2 were collapsed, and singletons that could not be merged were discarded. By aligning reads against IMGT, V, D and J genes, CDR3 length, and insertions or deletions at six rearrangement sites were assigned. Within each subset, clonotype counts were normalized to sorted cell number, after which true diversity and Gini coefficients were computed with the tcR R package. The overlap coefficient, calculated on TCRB nucleotide sequences, was used to quantify repertoire sharing. As a proxy for the pre-selection repertoire, out-of-frame TCRB sequences from naive cells were analyzed. Drawn from immuneACCESS, this table holds only the in-frame rearrangements with V and J called that TCRdb kept. Clones are partly lost; checked studies trace under half to an unresolved V gene and leave the rest unexplained. The V and J calls and clone size come from that table; D and trimming were worked out from the DNA. The sample table contains about 710,000 clones; only one count was recorded for about 14% of them. The leading ten clones occupy 0.035% to 0.045% of the sample.

Recombination linked TRBV5-1 to TRBJ2-3; TRBD1 lines up with 7 middle nucleotides. This receptor was identified in a man in his late teens or twenties with type 1 diabetes. Sequenced sample: naive CD4+ T cells from blood. The sample's cell subset or site, from its label and the paper: true naive CD4+ T cells. The sequenced DNA: TGCGCCAGCAGCTTGGGGCAGGGGGCAGATACGCAGTATTTT. Its coded protein is CASSLGQGADTQYF.